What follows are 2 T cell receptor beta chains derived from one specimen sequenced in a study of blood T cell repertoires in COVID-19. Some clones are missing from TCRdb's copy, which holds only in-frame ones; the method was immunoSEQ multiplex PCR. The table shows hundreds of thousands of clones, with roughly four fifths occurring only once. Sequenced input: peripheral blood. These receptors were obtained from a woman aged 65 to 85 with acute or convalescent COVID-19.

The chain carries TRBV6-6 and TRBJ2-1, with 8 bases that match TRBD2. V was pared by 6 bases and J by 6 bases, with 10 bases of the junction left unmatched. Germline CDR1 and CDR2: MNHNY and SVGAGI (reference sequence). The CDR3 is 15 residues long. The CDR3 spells CASRESGGRGNEQFF. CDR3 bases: TGTGCCAGCAGGGAAAGCGGGGGAAGGGGCAATGAGCAGTTCTTC.

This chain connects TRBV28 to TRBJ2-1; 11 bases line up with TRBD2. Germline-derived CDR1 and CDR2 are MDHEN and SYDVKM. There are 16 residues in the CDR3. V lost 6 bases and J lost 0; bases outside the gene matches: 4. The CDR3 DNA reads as TGTGCCAGCAGCTCCGGGACTAGCGGCTCCTACAATGAGCAGTTCTTC. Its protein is CASSSGTSGSYNEQFF.